This T cell receptor beta chain was sequenced for a study of blood T cell repertoires in COVID-19. Whole-study context: COVID-19 samples from acute and convalescent phases originated in the United States, Italy and Spain.

The method was immunoSEQ multiplex PCR; TCRdb's version includes in-frame clones alone and lacks a portion of them. The table has 110,000 or so clones, about 87% seen once. Germline assignment: CDR1 LGHNT and CDR2 FRNRAP. V was shortened by 6 bases and J by 4 bases, with 16 bases between the two germline ends. This CDR3 contains 15 residues. The sample was peripheral blood. The chain uses TRBV12-5 and TRBJ2-1; D might be TRBD2 (6 bases). This receptor was taken from a woman between 50 and 59 years old with acute or convalescent COVID-19. CDR3 DNA sequence: TGTGCTAGTGGCTCCGGGACTCCACCTTACAATGAGCAGTTCTTC. It is translated as CASGSGTPPYNEQFF.